One sample yielded the 29 T cell receptor beta chains listed below, sequenced in a study of T-cell memory formation after mild COVID-19. One entry per CDR3 protein, called by TCRdb with MiXCR from the 5' RACE reads. The sample contains roughly 280,000 distinct CDR3 sequences, 15% to 20% of which appear only once. Specimen: PBMCs or a T cell subset sorted from them (not recorded which). These receptors all stem from a man younger than 30 who had mild COVID-19 (a few samples of this study predate the infection). Cell type and time point are not known.

This clonotype was detected a few times. V gene TRBV12-3 or TRBV12-4 combines with J gene TRBJ1-1; D uncertain. V was cut by 5 bases and J by 10 bases, with 14 bases left in between. This CDR3 region has 12 residues. The CDR3 DNA is TGTGCCAGCAGTCTACACCCCCTGGGAGCTTTCTTT. Its translation: CASSLHPLGAFF.

This clonotype appeared a few times. The genes are TRBV12-3 or TRBV12-4 and TRBJ2-3; no clear D gene. Trimming pared 7 bases from V and 0 bases from J, leaving 14 bases between. The CDR3 totals 15 residues. The CDR3 protein is CASKPMLTSTDTQYF. CDR3 nucleotide sequence: TGTGCCAGCAAACCCATGCTGACAAGCACAGATACGCAGTATTTT.

This rearrangement joins TRBV7-9 to TRBJ2-1, with 8 bases that match TRBD1. With V trimmed by 1 base and J by 2 bases, 1 base remained unmatched. The CDR3 consists of 15 residues. CDR1 and CDR2 (germline): SEHNR, FQNEAQ (reference sequence). CDR3 amino acids: CASSLGQGPYNEQFF. In nucleotides, the CDR3 is TGTGCCAGCAGCTTAGGACAGGGGCCCTACAATGAGCAGTTCTTC.

This clonotype was seen a handful of times. The V and J genes are TRBV3-1 and TRBJ1-1; D uncertain. V lost 1 base and J lost 7, with 16 bases in between. This CDR3 has 15 residues. CDR1 is LGHDT, CDR2 YNNKEL, per germline (reference sequence). This CDR3 is CASSQVAAPTFEAFF. The DNA of the CDR3 is TGTGCCAGCAGCCAAGTGGCAGCACCAACTTTTGAAGCTTTCTTT.

The chain has TRBV2 and TRBJ1-2, with D hard to call. CDR3 size: 12 residues. The germline CDR1 and CDR2 sequences are SNHLY and FYNNEI. The germline V and J ends were trimmed by 6 bases and 4 bases, with 9 bases remaining between them. The CDR3 here is CASRALGYGYTF. CDR3 nucleotide sequence: TGTGCCAGCAGGGCACTCGGCTATGGCTACACCTTC. The whole variable domain, filled in from reference TRBV2 and TRBJ1-2, reads EPEVTQTPSHQVTQMGQEVILRCVPISNHLYFYWYRQILGQKVEFLVSFYNNEISEKSEIFDDQFSVERPDGSNFTLKIRSTKLEDSAMYFCASRALGYGYTFGSGTRLTVV.

This clonotype was counted a few times. The chain combines TRBV12-3 or TRBV12-4 with TRBJ1-1; D gene ambiguous. V gave up 2 bases and J gave up 5 bases, with 9 bases separating them. The CDR3 runs to 13 residues. CDR3 coding DNA: TGTGCCAGCAGTTTATGGGAGGCGACTGAAGCTTTCTTT. Residues: CASSLWEATEAFF.

This clonotype was observed a handful of times. The chain joins TRBV7-2 to TRBJ2-1, with 10 bases that match TRBD2. V was pared by 3 bases and J by 8 bases, with 10 bases of the junction left unmatched. Germline assignment: CDR1 SGHTA and CDR2 FQGNSA. This CDR3 contains 16 residues. CDR3 in DNA: TGTGCCAGCAGCTTCGCCCTAGCGGGGGACAGCTATGAGCAGTTCTTC. This codes for CASSFALAGDSYEQFF.

A few counts support this clonotype. The chain has TRBV4-1 and TRBJ2-6; D might be TRBD2 (7 bases). Deletions cut 4 bases from V and 4 bases from J, with 11 bases between. CDR1 and CDR2 (germline): MGHRA, YSYEKL. The CDR3 extends over 15 amino acids. The CDR3 DNA reads as TGCGCCAGCAGCCGGGGGGGCAGAGGGGCCAACGTCCTGACTTTC. Translation: CASSRGGRGANVLTF.

This clonotype was seen a handful of times. This chain joins TRBV7-9 and TRBJ2-5; D gene ambiguous. The CDR3 runs to 15 residues. V was shortened by 8 bases and J by 5 bases, with 21 bases between the two germline ends. From germline, CDR1 is SEHNR and CDR2 FQNEAQ (reference sequence). Written as DNA, the CDR3 is TGTGCCAGCCGATGGACGCCTACTATGGGGGAGACCCAGTACTTC. Translation: CASRWTPTMGETQYF. Filled out from reference TRBV7-9 and TRBJ2-5, the complete variable domain reads DTGVSQNPRHKITKRGQNVTFRCDPISEHNRLYWYRQTLGQGPEFLTYFQNEAQLEKSRLLSDRFSAERPKGSFSTLEIQRTEQGDSAMYLCASRWTPTMGETQYFGPGTRLLVL.

The rearrangement links TRBV28 to TRBJ2-1; TRBD1 is a possible D gene (6 bases). V was trimmed by 7 bases and J by 4 bases, leaving 20 bases between them. The germline CDR1 and CDR2 sequences are MDHEN and SYDVKM. The CDR3 extends over 16 amino acids. Here the CDR3 reads CASTSKVGTRYNEQFF. DNA for the CDR3: TGTGCCAGCACCTCGAAGGTGGGGACAAGATACAATGAGCAGTTCTTC.

This chain connects TRBV12-3 or TRBV12-4 to TRBJ2-5, with D perhaps given as TRBD1 or TRBD2 (5 bases each). Trimming pared 4 bases from V and 14 bases from J, leaving 20 bases between. The CDR3 has 13 residues. The CDR3 DNA reads as TGTGCCAGCAGTTCAAGGACTGGCCCCGGGGCCTACTTC. Protein sequence: CASSSRTGPGAYF.

This clonotype was detected a few times. The genes are TRBV13 and TRBJ2-3; 9 bases line up with TRBD2. V gave up 2 bases and J gave up 4 bases; unmatched junction bases: 7. Germline-derived CDR1 and CDR2 are PRHDT and FYEKMQ (reference sequence). The CDR3 is 16 amino acids. The CDR3 region is CASSLISGGRPDTQYF. The CDR3 coding sequence is TGTGCCAGCAGCTTAATAAGCGGGGGGAGGCCAGATACGCAGTATTTT.

J is TRBJ1-1 and V is TRBV4-3; D uncertain. The germline V and J ends were trimmed by 0 bases and 1 base, with 9 bases remaining between them. The CDR3 is 15 residues long. CDR1 LGHNA and CDR2 YSLEER come from the germline V gene. The CDR3 here is CASSQDSRPNTEAFF. In DNA form, the CDR3 reads TGCGCCAGCAGCCAAGATTCCAGGCCGAACACTGAAGCTTTCTTT.

CDR3 coding DNA: TGCGCCAGCAGCCAAGATCGAGCGGGGGGCATTCAGTACTTC. It is translated as CASSQDRAGGIQYF. This sequence joins TRBV4-3 and TRBJ2-4, with 9 bases lining up with TRBD2. The germline gives CDR1 LGHNA, CDR2 YSLEER. After removal of 0 bases from V and 9 bases from J, the junction contained 3 bases not matched to a gene. This CDR3 has 14 residues.

The chain combines TRBV10-3 with TRBJ2-2, with D possibly being TRBD1 (5 bases). The V and J ends lost 6 bases and 3 bases respectively, with 14 bases between them. Per germline, CDR1 ENHRY and CDR2 SYGVKD. The CDR3 consists of 15 residues. CDR3 nucleotides: TGTGCCATCAGGGAAGGGGCCTCGGACACCGGGGAGCTGTTTTTT. It translates to CAIREGASDTGELFF.

In its sample, this clonotype was seen a few times. The genes are TRBV10-3 and TRBJ2-6, with a possible D match to TRBD2 (6 bases). Trimming cost V 4 bases and J 3 bases, with 10 bases left between them. CDR1 is ENHRY and CDR2 is SYGVKD in the germline V gene. The CDR3 runs to 15 residues. For the CDR3, the DNA is TGTGCCATCAGTGTTGGAGGGGATGGGGCCAACGTCCTGACTTTC. Protein: CAISVGGDGANVLTF.

This clonotype has only a few counts. The J gene is TRBJ2-1, the V gene TRBV5-6; D call uncertain. Between the trimmed V and J ends, which lost 4 bases and 0 bases, there was a span of 11 bases. This CDR3 spans 15 amino acids. The germline CDR1 and CDR2 sequences are SGHDT and YYEEEE. Here the CDR3 reads CASSPNRNSYNEQFF. The CDR3, as DNA: TGTGCCAGCAGCCCCAACAGAAACTCCTACAATGAGCAGTTCTTC. Together with reference TRBV5-6 and TRBJ2-1, the CDR3 gives the full variable domain: DAGVTQSPTHLIKTRGQQVTLRCSPKSGHDTVSWYQQALGQGPQFIFQYYEEEERQRGNFPDRFSGHQFPNYSSELNVNALLLGDSALYLCASSPNRNSYNEQFFGPGTRLTVL.

This clonotype was found a few times. J is TRBJ2-2 and V is TRBV9, with 9 nucleotides matching TRBD2. Trimming removed 3 bases from V and 3 bases from J; junction bases left unmatched: 6. CDR3 length: 16 amino acids. The germline CDR1 and CDR2 sequences are SGDLS and YYNGEE. The chain's CDR3 is CASSGPVAGDTGELFF. In DNA form, the CDR3 reads TGTGCCAGCAGCGGCCCCGTAGCGGGGGACACCGGGGAGCTGTTTTTT.

The chain recombines TRBV10-2 with TRBJ2-5; possibly TRBD1 for D (5 bases). V lost 11 bases and J 4 bases, leaving 8 bases between the germline ends. The CDR3 spans 10 residues. CDR1 is WSHSY, CDR2 SAAADI, per germline. The CDR3 reads CASQGETQYF. Here the CDR3 DNA reads TGCGCCTCCCAGGGAGAGACCCAGTACTTC.

The sample holds a few counts of this clonotype. The chain employs TRBV9 and TRBJ2-5, with D possibly being TRBD2 (6 bases). The germline V and J ends were trimmed by 0 bases and 1 base, with 7 bases remaining between them. CDR1 SGDLS and CDR2 YYNGEE come from the germline V gene. This CDR3 has 14 amino acids. The chain's CDR3 is CASSVGGVQETQYF. The CDR3 DNA reads as TGTGCCAGCAGCGTAGGGGGGGTCCAAGAGACCCAGTACTTC.

This clonotype came up a few times. The chain links TRBV19 to TRBJ1-5; 7 bases fit TRBD1. Germline CDR1 and CDR2: LNHDA and SQIVND (reference sequence). Trimming removed 5 bases from V and 2 bases from J; junction bases left unmatched: 6. The CDR3 runs to 15 residues. The CDR3 loop reads CASSRQGVGNQPQHF. The DNA for the CDR3 is TGTGCCAGTAGTCGACAGGGTGTTGGCAATCAGCCCCAGCATTTT.

This clonotype was seen a handful of times. This CDR3 reads CASSATGGRAADTQYF. CDR3 sequence (DNA): TGTGCCAGCAGCGCAACAGGGGGTCGAGCTGCAGATACGCAGTATTTT. The V call is TRBV7-8, the J call TRBJ2-3; 8 bases match TRBD1. CDR1 and CDR2 from the germline V gene are SGHVS and FQNEAQ. With 5 bases clipped from V and 4 bases from J, the junction kept 11 bases outside the gene matches. This CDR3 has 16 amino acids.

This clonotype was seen a few times. The chain carries TRBV12-3 or TRBV12-4 and TRBJ1-6; D ambiguous. Trimming stripped 5 bases from V and 8 bases from J, with 16 bases between. This CDR3 has 15 residues. The CDR3 coding sequence is TGTGCCAGCAGTCCCGAGGACCTGGGGTATTCACCCCTCCACTTT. Translated, it gives CASSPEDLGYSPLHF.

This clonotype was seen repeatedly, ten times or more. The chain has TRBV5-6 and TRBJ2-1; 11 bases map to TRBD2. The CDR3 loop spans 16 amino acids. The V gene end was trimmed by 4 bases and the J gene end by 5 bases; junction bases not matched to a gene: 8. From germline, CDR1 is SGHDT and CDR2 YYEEEE. The chain's CDR3 is CASSPLSGGANNEQFF. The CDR3 bases are TGTGCCAGCAGCCCACTTAGCGGGGGGGCTAACAATGAGCAGTTCTTC.

The chain couples TRBV11-2 to TRBJ1-3; weak D call: TRBD1 (6 bases). The CDR3 runs 15 residues. V was cut by 7 bases and J by 0 bases, with 13 bases left in between. Germline V gene sequence: CDR1 SGHAT, CDR2 FQNNGV. CDR3 protein: CASTIAGASGNTIYF. In nucleotides, the CDR3 is TGTGCCAGCACCATAGCGGGGGCCTCTGGAAACACCATATATTTT. The entire variable domain, with the rest obtained from reference TRBV11-2 and TRBJ1-3, is as follows: EAGVAQSPRYKIIEKRQSVAFWCNPISGHATLYWYQQILGQGPKLLIQFQNNGVVDDSQLPKDRFSAERLKGVDSTLKIQPAKLEDSAVYLCASTIAGASGNTIYFGEGSWLTVV.

This clonotype was detected a few times. The chain combines TRBV7-2 with TRBJ2-3; 8 bases are a match to TRBD2. Germline V gene data show CDR1 as SGHTA and CDR2 as FQGNSA. V lost 7 bases, J lost 3 bases, and 6 bases stayed unmatched. The CDR3 sequence is 14 residues long. CDR3 sequence (DNA): TGTGCCAGCACCCTCCGGGGGGGAACAGATACGCAGTATTTT. Encoded protein: CASTLRGGTDTQYF.

The chain has TRBV29-1 and TRBJ2-1; D is perhaps TRBD2 (6 bases). Germline-derived CDR1 and CDR2 are SQVTM and ANQGSEA. Trimming stripped 4 bases from V and 8 bases from J, with 9 bases between. The length of the CDR3 is 11 residues. The CDR3 DNA reads TGCAGCGTTGGGGGGGATCATGAGCAGTTCTTC. This encodes CSVGGDHEQFF.

Only a few counts were recorded for this clonotype. The chain carries TRBV4-1 and TRBJ1-1; D call uncertain. The germline gives CDR1 MGHRA, CDR2 YSYEKL. V dropped 4 bases and J dropped 1 base, with 10 bases sitting between them. This CDR3 has 14 residues. CDR3 region: CASSRVDPNTEAFF. CDR3 bases: TGCGCCAGCAGCCGCGTTGATCCGAACACTGAAGCTTTCTTT.

This clonotype occurred a few times. The V call is TRBV2, the J call TRBJ2-7; no definite D call. The ends were cut back, 4 bases at V and 7 bases at J, with 11 bases in the middle. Germline CDR1 reads SNHLY; CDR2 reads FYNNEI. The CDR3 is 12 amino acids. CDR3 sequence: CASSGLGYEQYF. CDR3 sequence (DNA): TGTGCCAGCAGTGGTCTGGGGTATGAGCAGTACTTC.